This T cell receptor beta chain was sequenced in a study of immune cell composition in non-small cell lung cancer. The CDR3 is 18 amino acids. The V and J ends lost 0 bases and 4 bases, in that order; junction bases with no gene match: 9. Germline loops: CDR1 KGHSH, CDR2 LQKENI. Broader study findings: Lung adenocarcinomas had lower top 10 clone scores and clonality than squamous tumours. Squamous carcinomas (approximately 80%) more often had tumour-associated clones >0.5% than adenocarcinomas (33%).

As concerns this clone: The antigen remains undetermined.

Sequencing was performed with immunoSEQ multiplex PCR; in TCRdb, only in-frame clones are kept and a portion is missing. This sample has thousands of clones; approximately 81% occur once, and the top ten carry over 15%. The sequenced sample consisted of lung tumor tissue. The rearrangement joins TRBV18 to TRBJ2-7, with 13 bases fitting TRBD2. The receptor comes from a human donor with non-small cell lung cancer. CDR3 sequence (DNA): TGTGCCAGCTCACCACCTGGACTAGCGGGGGCCATAACGTACGAGCAGTACTTC. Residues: CASSPPGLAGAITYEQYF. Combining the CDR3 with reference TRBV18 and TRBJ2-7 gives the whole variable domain NAGVMQNPRHLVRRRGQEARLRCSPMKGHSHVYWYRQLPEEGLKFMVYLQKENIIDESGMPKERFSAEFPKEGPSILRIQQVVRGDSAAYFCASSPPGLAGAITYEQYFGPGTRLTVT.